This T cell receptor (beta chain) is drawn from a study of T cell repertoires in cytomegalovirus infection. Across the study: Both a matching HLA type and CMV infection were indicated by public TCR beta signatures. The study's findings and limits: Summed frequency of shared TCR beta families picked out CMV carriers who also had the relevant HLA. It was HLA-C-restricted CMV-specific TCR beta clonotypes that dominated the response ex vivo.

Comment on this clonotype: The antigen is not known.

V dropped 6 bases and J dropped 0 bases, with 12 bases sitting between them. Germline CDR1 is LNHDA and CDR2 is SQIVND (reference sequence). This CDR3 region has 15 residues. MiXCR, run by TCRdb on the reads, gives a single entry per CDR3 protein. The table records some 600,000 distinct CDR3 sequences, approximately 25% of them present only once. Sequencing used CD8+ T cells from PBMCs. This receptor was obtained from a human donor in good health (CMV status not recorded). Some clones in this sample may be carry-over from other donors' samples. The V call is TRBV19, the J call TRBJ2-1, with D possibly matching TRBD2 (6 bases). CDR3 coding DNA: TGTGCCAGTAGCGAGGCGGGGAACTCCTACAATGAGCAGTTCTTC. It codes for CASSEAGNSYNEQFF.